This entry lists 3 T cell receptor beta chains sequenced from one sample in a study of T cells in Graves' hyperthyroidism and ophthalmopathy. Template material for amplifying TCR beta CDR3 regions consisted of RNA transcripts. The HTBI primer set was used in a first-round RT-PCR of the TCR CDR3. MiXCR, applied by TCRdb to the multiplex PCR reads, yields one record per CDR3 protein. The profile covers 95,000 to 100,000 distinct CDR3 sequences, with roughly half appearing a single time and around 29% taken by the ten largest. Sequenced sample: blood. All receptors derive from a woman aged 40 to 55 with Graves' hyperthyroidism.

This clonotype was seen a few times. This sequence joins TRBV5-1 and TRBJ2-3; D is uncertain. The CDR3 has 16 residues. Germline CDR1 is SGHRS and CDR2 is YFSETQ. V shed 4 bases and J shed 4 bases, with 19 bases lying between them. CDR3 in amino acids: CASSTEGGRLADTQYF. DNA of the CDR3: TGCGCCAGCAGCACTGAAGGTGGACGTTTGGCAGATACGCAGTATTTT.

Turning to this clonotype: This may be a read error: a much more frequent sequence differs by one nucleotide. V gene TRBV7-3 combines with J gene TRBJ2-3; either TRBD1 or TRBD2 may supply D (5 bases each). CDR1 is SGHTA and CDR2 is FQGTGA in the germline V gene. The CDR3 length is 15 residues. The CDR3 loop reads CASGLTGTAADTQYF. The DNA for the CDR3 is TGTGCCAGCGGCTTAACCGGGACCGCGGCGGATACGCAGTATTTT.

With respect to this clonotype: A much larger clone lies one base from this, so it may be a read error. This rearrangement joins TRBV6-4 to TRBJ2-2; TRBD2 is a possible D gene (5 bases). In germline, CDR1 is MRHNA, CDR2 SNTAGT. The V and J ends lost 4 bases and 4 bases respectively, with 13 bases between them. The CDR3 is 15 residues long. Here the CDR3 reads CASSALRRRTGELFF. The CDR3 region has the DNA TGTGCCAGCAGTGCACTCCGGAGGCGCACCGGGGAGCTGTTTTTT.